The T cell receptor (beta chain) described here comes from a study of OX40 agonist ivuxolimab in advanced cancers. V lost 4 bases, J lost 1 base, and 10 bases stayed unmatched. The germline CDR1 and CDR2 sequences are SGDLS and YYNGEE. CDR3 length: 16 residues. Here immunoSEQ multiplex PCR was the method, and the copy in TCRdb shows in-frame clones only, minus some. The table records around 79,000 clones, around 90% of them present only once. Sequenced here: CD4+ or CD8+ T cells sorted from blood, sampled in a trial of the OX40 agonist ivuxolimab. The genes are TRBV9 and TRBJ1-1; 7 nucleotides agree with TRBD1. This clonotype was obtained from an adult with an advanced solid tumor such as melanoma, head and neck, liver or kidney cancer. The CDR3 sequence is CASSPPLQGGNTEAFF. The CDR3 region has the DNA TGTGCCAGCAGCCCCCCCCTCCAGGGGGGGAACACTGAAGCTTTCTTT.